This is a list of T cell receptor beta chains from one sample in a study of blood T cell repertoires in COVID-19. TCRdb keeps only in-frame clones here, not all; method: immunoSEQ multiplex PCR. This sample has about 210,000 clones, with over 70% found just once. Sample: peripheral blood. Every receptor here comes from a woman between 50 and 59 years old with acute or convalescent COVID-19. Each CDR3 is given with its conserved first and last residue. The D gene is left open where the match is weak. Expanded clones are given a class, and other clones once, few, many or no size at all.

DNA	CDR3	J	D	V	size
TGCGCCAGCAGCTTGAATTTAGCCAACGTCCTGACTTTC	CASSLNLANVLTF	TRBJ2-6	.	TRBV5-1	.
TGCGCCAGCAGCTTGGCCAGGACTAGCGTGAACGGGGAGCTGTTTTTT	CASSLARTSVNGELFF	TRBJ2-2	TRBD2	TRBV5-1	.
TGTGCCAGCAGTGTCGCGGGATTCACCTACAATGAGCAGTTCTTC	CASSVAGFTYNEQFF	TRBJ2-1	.	TRBV2	once
TGTGCCACCAGTGATTTAGGCGGGAGAGGCACCGGGGAGCTGTTTTTT	CATSDLGGRGTGELFF	TRBJ2-2	TRBD2	TRBV24-1	.
TGTGCCAGCAGCCCACCGGGACTCTTCAATGAGCAGTTCTTC	CASSPPGLFNEQFF	TRBJ2-1	.	TRBV14	.
TGTGCCAGCAGCTTATCGGGACTAGCGGGAGGGCAAGAGACCCAGTACTTC	CASSLSGLAGGQETQYF	TRBJ2-5	TRBD2	TRBV7-6	.
TGCGCCAGCAGCTCCTTAGCGGGAGGTGGCGAGCAGTACTTC	CASSSLAGGGEQYF	TRBJ2-7	TRBD2	TRBV5-1	.
TGTGCCAGCAGCTCCATTGCGGGCTATTTCGATGAGCAGTTCTTC	CASSSIAGYFDEQFF	TRBJ2-1	.	TRBV7-3	.
TGTGCCAGCAGCCTGGAGTTTGGACAGGGGACCTACAATGAGCAGTTCTTC	CASSLEFGQGTYNEQFF	TRBJ2-1	TRBD1	TRBV5-4	.
TGTGCCAGCTCACAGGGGGCCGGCACCGGGGAGCTGTTTTTT	CASSQGAGTGELFF	TRBJ2-2	TRBD1	TRBV18	.
TGTGCCAGCAGTAACGAGGGGAGGTTTTACACTGAAGCTTTCTTT	CASSNEGRFYTEAFF	TRBJ1-1	.	TRBV6-5	.
TGTGCCAGCAGCTTCGACATAAACACTGAAGCTTTCTTT	CASSFDINTEAFF	TRBJ1-1	.	TRBV7-9	.
TGTGCCAGCAGTTCCAGGGGCTGGACCCAGGGTTCCTACAATGAGCAGTTCTTC	CASSSRGWTQGSYNEQFF	TRBJ2-1	.	TRBV27	.
TGTGCCAGCAGTTACGGGGGACAGCGAGTCCAAGAGACCCAGTACTTC	CASSYGGQRVQETQYF	TRBJ2-5	TRBD1	TRBV6-5	.
TGTGCCAGCAGCTTATTTGGGTTGCCAAACAAAGACTGGTCCTACGAGCAGTACTTC	CASSLFGLPNKDWSYEQYF	TRBJ2-7	.	TRBV7-3	.
TGCAGTGCTAGTGGGGTGGGAGCGGGTTACAATGAGCAGTTCTTC	CSASGVGAGYNEQFF	TRBJ2-1	.	TRBV20-1	.
TGTGCCAGCAGCCACAACGACAGAGAGAACACTGAAGCTTTCTTT	CASSHNDRENTEAFF	TRBJ1-1	.	TRBV4-2	.
TGTGCCAGCAGTCAAGGGGCCAGGGGGCCAGAAAAACTGTTTTTT	CASSQGARGPEKLFF	TRBJ1-4	TRBD1	TRBV27	.
TGCGCCAGCAGCTGGACAGGGGGAAGTTATGGCTACACCTTC	CASSWTGGSYGYTF	TRBJ1-2	TRBD1	TRBV5-1	.
TGTGCCAGCAGTTTATCGGGCAGGGGAGCCTACAATGAGCAGTTCTTC	CASSLSGRGAYNEQFF	TRBJ2-1	.	TRBV27	.
TGCGCCAGCAGCTTGGCTGGTAGCGGGAGTACAGATACGCAGTATTTT	CASSLAGSGSTDTQYF	TRBJ2-3	TRBD2	TRBV5-1	.
TGTGCCAGCAGCTCCCAGGTCTATGGCTACACCTTC	CASSSQVYGYTF	TRBJ1-2	.	TRBV13	.
TGTGCCAGCAGCATCCTCAGGGACCAAGAGACCCAGTACTTC	CASSILRDQETQYF	TRBJ2-5	.	TRBV25-1	.
TGTGCCAGCAGCTTACCCCCGGGACTCGACACCGGGGAGCTGTTTTTT	CASSLPPGLDTGELFF	TRBJ2-2	.	TRBV7-4	.
TGCGCCAGCAGAGTTCCCGACAGGGTGTGGTACATTCAGTACTTC	CASRVPDRVWYIQYF	TRBJ2-4	TRBD1	TRBV10-1	once
TGTGCCAGCAGCTTGGGGGCCTCTTACGAGCAGTACTTC	CASSLGASYEQYF	TRBJ2-7	.	TRBV5-8	.
TGTGCCACCAGTGATCCCGGGACAAAAAACATTCAGTACTTC	CATSDPGTKNIQYF	TRBJ2-4	.	TRBV24-1	.
TGTGCCAGCACCCCTCGGGGGTTCTATGGAAACACCATATATTTT	CASTPRGFYGNTIYF	TRBJ1-3	.	TRBV28	few
TGTGCCAGCAGCCAACAGGGGGCGATAGTGGCAGATACGCAGTATTTT	CASSQQGAIVADTQYF	TRBJ2-3	TRBD1	TRBV7-8	.
TGTGCCAGCAGCTCCCCCGGGACTAGCGGGAGATCTGGGGTAGAGTTC	CASSSPGTSGRSGVEF	TRBJ2-7	TRBD2	TRBV5-4	.
TGTGCCAGCAGCGTAGGAAACAGAATAAACACTGAAGCTTTCTTT	CASSVGNRINTEAFF	TRBJ1-1	.	TRBV9	once